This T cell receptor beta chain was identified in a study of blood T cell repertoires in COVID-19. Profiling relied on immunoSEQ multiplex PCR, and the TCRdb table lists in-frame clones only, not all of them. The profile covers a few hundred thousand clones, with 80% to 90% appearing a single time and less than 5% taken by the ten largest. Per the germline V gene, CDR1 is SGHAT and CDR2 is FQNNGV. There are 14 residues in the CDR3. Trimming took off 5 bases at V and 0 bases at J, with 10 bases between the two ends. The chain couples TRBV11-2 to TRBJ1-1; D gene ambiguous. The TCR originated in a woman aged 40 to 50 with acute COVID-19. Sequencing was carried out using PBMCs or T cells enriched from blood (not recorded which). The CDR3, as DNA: TGTGCCAGCAGCCCTAGGTCCCTGAACACTGAAGCTTTCTTT. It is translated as CASSPRSLNTEAFF.